The T cell receptor (beta chain) described here comes from a study of shared clonotypes between healthy human individuals. Findings and caveats of the study: Exclusively blood specimens were collected; tissue repertoires likely differ. When compared with the clonotypes that were shared by all four sorted-subset donors, the non-shared clonotypes turned out to have lower generation probabilities.

Caucasian adults living in Nashville, Tennessee, provided all samples. Division of CD4+ cells produced a CD45RA+ naive subset and a CD45RA-negative memory subset. Germline CDR1 GTSNPN, CDR2 SVGIG (reference sequence). The CDR3 spans 15 residues. V gave up 0 bases and J gave up 1 base; unmatched junction bases: 6. A note on this clone: Its specificity is not known.

Sequenced by immunoSEQ multiplex PCR; TCRdb stores in-frame clones only, minus some. The sample has some 1.5 million clones, around 97% seen once; the top ten hold 1.2%. The source is a man under 40 in good health. Material for sequencing was naive CD4+ T cells sorted from blood. Subset meaning: CD45RA+ positively selected. The chain joins TRBV30 to TRBJ2-7, with TRBD1 identical over 7 bases. The CDR3 region is CAWSVRQGFSYEQYF. Written as DNA, the CDR3 is TGTGCCTGGAGTGTCCGACAGGGTTTTTCCTACGAGCAGTACTTC.